A single sample is the source of the 15 T cell receptor beta chains below, sequenced in a study of Ad26.COV2.S vaccination and SARS-CoV-2 variants. Treatment specified: around 19 received Ad26.COV2.S at low or high dose, single or two shots; roughly five received placebo; per-sample allocation not given. Sample collection was performed on day 63 after the first vaccine or placebo injection. Clones were read by immunoSEQ multiplex PCR, and TCRdb kept only the in-frame ones, dropping some. This table has about 480,000 clones, 87% appearing once. The specimen comprised peripheral blood, sampled in a trial of Ad26.COV2.S vaccine versus placebo. All receptors derive from a person between 18 and 65 years old who received the Ad26.COV2.S COVID-19 vaccine or a placebo.

This chain uses TRBV2 with TRBJ2-1, with 7 bases lining up with TRBD2. The CDR3 consists of 15 residues. From germline, CDR1 is SNHLY and CDR2 FYNNEI. V lost 8 bases, J lost 0 bases, and 7 bases stayed unmatched. As DNA, the CDR3 is TGTGCCAGCCGACAAGCGGGGAGCTCCTACAATGAGCAGTTCTTC. Amino acids: CASRQAGSSYNEQFF. The full variable domain, its missing parts supplied by reference TRBV2 and TRBJ2-1, is EPEVTQTPSHQVTQMGQEVILRCVPISNHLYFYWYRQILGQKVEFLVSFYNNEISEKSEIFDDQFSVERPDGSNFTLKIRSTKLEDSAMYFCASRQAGSSYNEQFFGPGTRLTVL.

The V call is TRBV11-1, the J call TRBJ2-1, with 7 bases lining up with TRBD2. V lost 6 bases to trimming and J lost 7 bases; unmatched junction nucleotides: 3. The CDR3 sequence is 12 residues long. Germline V gene data show CDR1 as SGHAT and CDR2 as FQDESV (reference sequence). The CDR3 DNA reads TGTGCCAGCAGTTTTAGCGGGAATGAGCAGTTCTTC. Its protein product is CASSFSGNEQFF. Combining the CDR3 with reference TRBV11-1 and TRBJ2-1 gives the whole variable domain EAEVAQSPRYKITEKSQAVAFWCDPISGHATLYWYRQILGQGPELLVQFQDESVVDDSQLPKDRFSAERLKGVDSTLKIQPAELGDSAMYLCASSFSGNEQFFGPGTRLTVL.

For the CDR3, the DNA is TGCGCCAGCAGCTTTCGGACGGGTCGGGCTTTCTTT. Its translation: CASSFRTGRAFF. This chain links TRBV4-1 with TRBJ1-1; D remains ambiguous. CDR1 and CDR2 (germline): MGHRA, YSYEKL. V was pared by 5 bases and J by 11 bases, with 15 bases between. CDR3 length: 12 residues.

V and J are TRBV28 and TRBJ1-1; D not resolved. The ends were cut back, 5 bases at V and 3 bases at J, with 10 bases in the middle. This CDR3 is 13 amino acids long. CDR1 and CDR2 from the germline V gene are MDHEN and SYDVKM. CDR3 coding DNA: TGTGCCAGCAGTCTGGACGGATACACTGAAGCTTTCTTT. It specifies CASSLDGYTEAFF.

The chain uses TRBV6-5 and TRBJ1-2; 11 bases line up with TRBD1. Germline-derived CDR1 and CDR2 are MNHEY and SVGAGI. The V segment lost 5 bases and the J segment 4 bases; nucleotides outside the gene matches: 6. The CDR3 loop spans 15 amino acids. For the CDR3, the DNA is TGTGCCAGCAGTCCCTCCGGACAGGGGGCCTATGGCTACACCTTC. Translating gives CASSPSGQGAYGYTF.

In this sample, this clone turned up a few times. This chain uses TRBV7-8 with TRBJ1-2, with D uncertain. Germline V gene sequence: CDR1 SGHVS, CDR2 FQNEAQ. The CDR3 has 11 amino acids. Trimming cost V 2 bases and J 2 bases, with 0 bases left between them. The CDR3 is CASSLNYGYTF. In DNA form, the CDR3 reads TGTGCCAGCAGCTTAAACTATGGCTACACCTTC. Based on the CDR3 plus reference TRBV7-8 and TRBJ1-2, the full variable domain is GAGVSQSPRYKVAKRGQDVALRCDPISGHVSLFWYQQALGQGPEFLTYFQNEAQLDKSGLPSDRFFAERPEGSVSTLKIQRTQQEDSAVYLCASSLNYGYTFGSGTRLTVV.

This chain links TRBV7-9 with TRBJ2-6, with D unclear. The length of the CDR3 is 15 residues. Trimming took off 5 bases at V and 7 bases at J, with 15 bases between the two ends. Germline CDR1 and CDR2: SEHNR and FQNEAQ (reference sequence). CDR3 sequence reads: CASSTRRQPANVLTF. Written as DNA, the CDR3 is TGTGCCAGCAGCACCCGCAGACAACCCGCCAACGTCCTGACTTTC.

Remarks on this clone: In the same sample, other DNA sequences code for this CDR3. The rearrangement uses TRBV3-1 (or the pseudogene TRBV3-2) and TRBJ1-1; D remains unclear. Germline CDR1 is LGHDT and CDR2 is YNNKEL (reference sequence). This CDR3 region has 13 residues. Trimming removed 1 base from V and 1 base from J, with 4 bases in between. The CDR3 DNA reads TGTGCCAGCAGCCAAGTTCCGAACACTGAAGCTTTCTTT. As protein: CASSQVPNTEAFF.

The rearrangement uses TRBV4-1 and TRBJ1-1; D possibly corresponds to TRBD1 (5 bases). CDR1 and CDR2 (germline): MGHRA, YSYEKL. V dropped 4 bases and J dropped 6 bases, with 21 bases sitting between them. The CDR3 consists of 16 residues. Written as DNA, the CDR3 is TGCGCCAGCAGCCCCCACGGTGGGCGGGGCTGGGCTGAAGCTTTCTTT. Protein sequence: CASSPHGGRGWAEAFF.

The rearrangement uses TRBV6-5 and TRBJ1-4, with D possibly being TRBD1 (6 bases). V was cut by 8 bases and J by 8 bases, with 18 bases left in between. The CDR3 sequence is 14 residues long. Germline lookup yields CDR1 MNHEY and CDR2 SVGAGI. The CDR3 DNA follows: TGTGCCAGCTGGGAGGGGGGGCTCCTCGAAAAACTGTTTTTT. Protein sequence: CASWEGGLLEKLFF.

V is TRBV7-9 and J is TRBJ2-7, with 7 bases aligning to TRBD1. Germline V CDR1 and CDR2: SEHNR, FQNEAQ (reference sequence). J was trimmed by 3 bases and V by 1 base; bases with no gene match: 6. The CDR3 covers 15 residues. The CDR3 here is CASSLGQGPVYEQYF. In DNA form, the CDR3 reads TGTGCCAGCAGCTTAGGACAGGGACCTGTCTACGAGCAGTACTTC.

The chain joins TRBV2 to TRBJ2-5; 7 nucleotides line up with TRBD1. The CDR3 has 16 amino acids. Germline V gene lookup returns CDR1 SNHLY and CDR2 FYNNEI. With V trimmed by 8 bases and J by 2 bases, 14 bases remained unmatched. The CDR3 region has the DNA TGTGCCAGCGGGACGGAGACAGGGTCGAGGCAAGAGACCCAGTACTTC. This encodes CASGTETGSRQETQYF. The full variable domain, in which reference TRBV2 and TRBJ2-5 provide the parts outside the CDR3, is EPEVTQTPSHQVTQMGQEVILRCVPISNHLYFYWYRQILGQKVEFLVSFYNNEISEKSEIFDDQFSVERPDGSNFTLKIRSTKLEDSAMYFCASGTETGSRQETQYFGPGTRLLVL.

The chain employs TRBV4-1 and TRBJ2-5; no clear D gene. This CDR3 comprises 14 residues. V dropped 3 bases and J dropped 7 bases, with 15 bases sitting between them. The germline gives CDR1 MGHRA, CDR2 YSYEKL. The DNA for the CDR3 is TGCGCCAGCAGCCAGAACCCCTCCATGGGGACCCAGTACTTC. This sequence encodes CASSQNPSMGTQYF.

This chain connects TRBV18 to TRBJ2-7; D remains ambiguous. The CDR3 length is 14 residues. Germline loops: CDR1 KGHSH, CDR2 LQKENI. Trimming pared 3 bases from V and 5 bases from J, leaving 14 bases between. The DNA for the CDR3 is TGTGCCAGCTCACCTCAGAAGGGTCCCCACGAGCAGTACTTC. Translation gives CASSPQKGPHEQYF.

This sequence joins TRBV18 and TRBJ1-5; the D gene is possibly TRBD1 (5 bases). The germline V gene encodes CDR1 KGHSH and CDR2 LQKENI. V lost 3 bases, J lost 3 bases, and 12 bases lay in between. The CDR3 covers 15 residues. The CDR3 sequence: CASSPIQATNQPQHF. CDR3 bases: TGTGCCAGCTCACCTATACAGGCTACCAATCAGCCCCAGCATTTT.